Listed here are 20 T cell receptor beta chains from one sample, sequenced in a study of PD-L1 blockade in urothelial cancer. Data came from immunoSEQ multiplex PCR; TCRdb stores just in-frame clones and leaves some out. This sample has about 48,000 clones; 70% to 90% occur once, and the top ten carry less than 11%. The time point was: peripheral blood 6 weeks after treatment start. The specimen comprised PBMCs, sampled around atezolizumab (anti-PD-L1) treatment. These receptor sequences come from a man aged 55 to 70 with urothelial cancer.

This clone was detected only once. The chain links TRBV27 to TRBJ1-5; D not resolved. CDR3 size: 13 residues. Trimming pared 4 bases from V and 2 bases from J, leaving 6 bases between. In germline, CDR1 is MNHEY, CDR2 SMNVEV (reference sequence). The CDR3 here is CASSSGGNQPQHF. The CDR3 bases are TGTGCCAGCAGTTCAGGTGGCAATCAGCCCCAGCATTTT.

This rearrangement joins TRBV2 to TRBJ2-7, with 7 bases matching TRBD1. The germline V gene encodes CDR1 SNHLY and CDR2 FYNNEI. CDR3 length: 12 residues. Germline trimming cut 6 bases from V and 4 bases from J; bases unmatched to any gene: 3. CDR3 sequence reads: CASSKGAYEQYF. CDR3 coding DNA: TGTGCCAGCAGCAAGGGGGCTTACGAGCAGTACTTC.

This chain joins TRBV5-6 and TRBJ2-3; D perhaps matches TRBD2 (6 bases). Trimming removed 4 bases at V and 5 bases at J, with 14 bases between. The V gene's germline CDR1 is SGHDT and CDR2 YYEEEE. CDR3 length equals 14 residues. The CDR3 loop is CASSKGGIGDTQYF. In nucleotides, the CDR3 is TGTGCCAGCAGCAAGGGCGGGATTGGAGATACGCAGTATTTT. Full variable domain (remainder filled in from reference TRBV5-6 and TRBJ2-3): DAGVTQSPTHLIKTRGQQVTLRCSPKSGHDTVSWYQQALGQGPQFIFQYYEEEERQRGNFPDRFSGHQFPNYSSELNVNALLLGDSALYLCASSKGGIGDTQYFGPGTRLTVL.

The chain carries TRBV19 and TRBJ2-2, with 10 bases lining up with TRBD1. CDR1 LNHDA and CDR2 SQIVND come from the germline V gene (reference sequence). CDR3 length: 15 residues. With 7 bases clipped from V and 4 bases from J, the junction kept 6 bases outside the gene matches. CDR3: CASNPTGGGTGELFF. The DNA of the CDR3 is TGTGCCAGTAACCCGACAGGGGGCGGCACCGGGGAGCTGTTTTTT.

CDR3 residues: CASSVQGGTEAFF. The CDR3 region has the DNA TGTGCCAGCAGCGTACAGGGGGGCACTGAAGCTTTCTTT. The chain employs TRBV7-6 and TRBJ1-1, with 8 bases that match TRBD1. Germline V gene sequence: CDR1 SGHVS, CDR2 FNYEAQ. V lost 5 bases to trimming and J lost 4 bases; unmatched junction nucleotides: 3. CDR3 size: 13 residues.

This rearrangement joins TRBV11-2 to TRBJ2-1; D unclear. Per the germline V gene, CDR1 is SGHAT and CDR2 is FQNNGV. The CDR3 loop spans 14 amino acids. The germline V and J ends were trimmed by 3 bases and 5 bases, with 11 bases remaining between them. The CDR3 is CASSLNSWDNEQFF. CDR3 nucleotide sequence: TGTGCCAGCAGCTTGAATAGCTGGGACAATGAGCAGTTCTTC.

V is TRBV2 and J is TRBJ2-7; 7 nucleotides align to TRBD1. Germline loops: CDR1 SNHLY, CDR2 FYNNEI. The CDR3 runs to 15 residues. V was pared by 7 bases and J by 3 bases, with 12 bases of the junction left unmatched. CDR3 nucleotide sequence: TGTGCCAGCACCGAGGCCGGGACAGCGGTCTACGAGCAGTACTTC. This encodes CASTEAGTAVYEQYF.

The chain carries TRBV7-9 and TRBJ1-1, with no clear D. The CDR3 is 13 residues long. CDR1 SEHNR and CDR2 FQNEAQ come from the germline V gene (reference sequence). V shed 5 bases and J shed 4 bases, with 11 bases lying between them. CDR3 region: CASSPTTGTEAFF. CDR3 DNA sequence: TGTGCCAGCAGCCCTACGACGGGCACTGAAGCTTTCTTT.

V is TRBV4-2 and J is TRBJ1-2; D ambiguous. Trimming cost V 1 base and J 0 bases, with 15 bases left between them. This CDR3 contains 17 residues. The germline V gene encodes CDR1 LGHNA and CDR2 YNFKEQ. The CDR3 loop is CASSQAGGIQANYGYTF. As DNA, the CDR3 is TGTGCCAGCAGCCAAGCGGGTGGAATCCAAGCTAACTATGGCTACACCTTC.

This chain links TRBV6-1 with TRBJ1-5, with TRBD1 identical over 8 bases. CDR1 is MNHNS, CDR2 SASEGT, per germline. Germline trimming cut 4 bases from V and 0 bases from J; bases unmatched to any gene: 11. The CDR3 totals 18 residues. CDR3 in amino acids: CASSVPVQGAYSNQPQHF. CDR3 bases: TGTGCCAGCAGTGTGCCGGTTCAGGGGGCATATAGCAATCAGCCCCAGCATTTT.

CDR3 in amino acids: CASSFRDSYEQYF. In DNA, the CDR3 is TGTGCCAGCAGTTTCCGGGACAGCTACGAGCAGTACTTC. This chain joins TRBV27 and TRBJ2-7, with TRBD1 matching over 7 bases. Per germline, CDR1 MNHEY and CDR2 SMNVEV (reference sequence). V lost 3 bases, J lost 3 bases, and 2 bases stayed unmatched. The CDR3 extends over 13 amino acids.

This rearrangement joins TRBV5-5 to TRBJ2-7; TRBD1 matches 7 bases. The CDR3 loop spans 14 amino acids. Trimming cost V 2 bases and J 5 bases; bases outside gene matches: 7. The germline gives CDR1 SGHKS, CDR2 YYEKEE (reference sequence). CDR3 nucleotide sequence: TGTGCCAGCAGCTTTACAGGGGTGGTGAACGAGCAGTACTTC. This encodes CASSFTGVVNEQYF.

This sequence joins TRBV12-2 and TRBJ1-2; TRBD1 is taken as the D call from the table, unchecked against the DNA. TRBV12-2 is shown as a pseudogene. This CDR3 has 15 amino acids. The CDR3: CASRLETLSGGGYTF. The CDR3 DNA reads TGTGCAAGTCGCTTAGAGACTCTCAGTGGGGGCGGCTACACCTTC.

V is TRBV11-2 and J is TRBJ1-3; D not resolved. Germline V gives CDR1 SGHAT, CDR2 FQNNGV. V lost 3 bases to trimming and J lost 5 bases, with 8 bases between them. This CDR3 comprises 13 residues. The DNA of the CDR3 is TGTGCCAGCAGCTTGATGGGCAGAAACACCATATATTTT. Encoded protein: CASSLMGRNTIYF.

The gene calls are TRBV5-6 and TRBJ2-5, with 13 bases that match TRBD2. The CDR3 contains 18 residues. V shed 0 bases and J 5 bases; nucleotides not matched to a gene: 10. Germline CDR1 and CDR2: SGHDT and YYEEEE. The CDR3 loop reads CASSLAFTSGGAWETQYF. The CDR3 DNA reads TGTGCCAGCAGCTTGGCGTTTACTAGCGGGGGGGCCTGGGAGACCCAGTACTTC.

The V gene is TRBV30, the J gene TRBJ2-7; the D gene is possibly TRBD1 (6 bases). Per germline, CDR1 GTSNPN and CDR2 SVGIG (reference sequence). Trimming took off 2 bases at V and 5 bases at J, with 10 bases between the two ends. This CDR3 has 12 residues. The CDR3: CAWSTTGHEQYF. The DNA of the CDR3 is TGTGCCTGGAGTACGACAGGCCACGAGCAGTACTTC.

This chain connects TRBV19 to TRBJ2-6; D remains unclear. Trimming removed 7 bases at V and 0 bases at J, with 7 bases between. From germline, CDR1 is LNHDA and CDR2 SQIVND (reference sequence). This CDR3 is 14 amino acids long. CDR3 sequence reads: CASKLSSGANVLTF. Written as DNA, the CDR3 is TGTGCCAGTAAACTTAGCTCTGGGGCCAACGTCCTGACTTTC.

The chain is built from TRBV5-6 and TRBJ2-7; the D gene is possibly TRBD1 (6 bases). Looked up from germline, CDR1 is SGHDT and CDR2 is YYEEEE. Trimming took 4 bases from V and 1 from J, leaving 12 bases between them. The CDR3 spans 14 residues. CDR3 in amino acids: CASSPGDGSYEQYF. The CDR3 bases are TGTGCCAGCAGCCCAGGGGACGGATCCTACGAGCAGTACTTC.

This chain joins TRBV18 and TRBJ1-3; tentative D call: TRBD1 (6 bases). This CDR3 contains 16 residues. Germline V lookup: CDR1 KGHSH, CDR2 LQKENI. Trimming removed 1 base at V and 0 bases at J, with 10 bases between. The chain's CDR3 is CASSPRVRGSGNTIYF. The DNA for the CDR3 is TGTGCCAGCTCACCACGGGTCAGGGGCTCTGGAAACACCATATATTTT.

The chain employs TRBV2 and TRBJ2-5, with TRBD2 matching 9 bases. Germline V CDR1 and CDR2: SNHLY, FYNNEI. The CDR3 consists of 15 residues. With 1 base clipped from V and 5 bases from J, the junction kept 5 bases outside the gene matches. The CDR3, as DNA: TGTGCCAGCAGTGAAGGGGAGCGGGGGGTTGAGACCCAGTACTTC. Amino acids: CASSEGERGVETQYF.